A single sample is the source of the 32 T cell receptor beta chains below, sequenced in a study of shared clonotypes between healthy human individuals. The repertoire was sequenced with immunoSEQ multiplex PCR; TCRdb's copy has only in-frame clones and lacks some. The sample consists of some 2,500,000 clones, under 95% of them appearing once. The sample taken for sequencing was naive CD4+ T cells from PBMCs. Sample subset: CD45RA+ positively selected. Receptors originate from a young man in good health. Some clones in this sample may be carry-over from other donors' samples.

The chain links TRBV28 to TRBJ1-3; TRBD1 agrees at 8 bases. The CDR3 is made up of 16 amino acids. The germline V gene has CDR1 MDHEN and CDR2 SYDVKM. V was clipped by 6 bases and J by 0 bases; unmatched bases: 7. The CDR3 nucleotides are TGTGCCAGCAGGGTTGACAGGGGCCACTCTGGAAACACCATATATTTT. This codes for CASRVDRGHSGNTIYF.

The chain links TRBV11-2 to TRBJ2-7; tentatively, D is TRBD2 (5 bases). Germline CDR1 and CDR2: SGHAT and FQNNGV. There are 12 residues in the CDR3. The V end lost 4 bases, the J end lost 6 bases, and 10 bases lay between the germline ends. DNA of the CDR3: TGTGCCAGCAGCTCGACTAAAGGCGAGCAGTACTTC. Protein product: CASSSTKGEQYF.

CDR3 coding DNA: TGTGCCAGCACAAGGGGGGTGGAGAACACTGAAGCTTTCTTT. This encodes CASTRGVENTEAFF. This chain links TRBV6-5 with TRBJ1-1, with D perhaps matching TRBD1 (6 bases). Trimming stripped 7 bases from V and 1 base from J, with 13 bases between. Per the germline V gene, CDR1 is MNHEY and CDR2 is SVGAGI. This CDR3 region has 14 residues.

The chain joins TRBV19 to TRBJ1-5; D is unresolved. The V gene's germline CDR1 is LNHDA and CDR2 SQIVND (reference sequence). CDR3 length: 14 amino acids. Between the trimmed V and J ends, which lost 6 bases and 6 bases, there was a span of 15 bases. The CDR3 spells CASSREVGGQPQHF. CDR3 nucleotides: TGTGCCAGTAGCCGAGAGGTAGGCGGTCAGCCCCAGCATTTT.

In regard to this clone: One end of the junction is discordant with germline, which a read error may explain. The gene calls are TRBV7-2 and TRBJ1-1; D is uncertain. CDR3 length equals 11 residues. CDR1 SGHTA and CDR2 FQGNSA come from the germline V gene. CDR3 bases: TGTGCCAGCAGCTTAGTCTTATGGGTATCCTTT. Residues: CASSLVLWVSF.

The chain combines TRBV2 with TRBJ1-2, with TRBD1 matching over 8 bases. Germline CDR1 is SNHLY and CDR2 is FYNNEI. This CDR3 region has 15 residues. Losses at the gene ends were 6 bases for V and 0 bases for J; bases not matched to a gene: 6. For the CDR3, the DNA is TGTGCCAGCAGCAGAGGGACAGGAGCTAACTATGGCTACACCTTC. Protein product: CASSRGTGANYGYTF.

The rearrangement uses TRBV7-2 and TRBJ2-7, with 7 bases that match TRBD1. V lost 5 bases, J lost 0 bases, and 16 bases stayed unmatched. CDR1 is SGHTA, CDR2 FQGNSA, per germline. The CDR3 totals 18 residues. CDR3 DNA sequence: TGTGCCAGCAGCCTAAGACAGGGCCCCAGGGAGAGCTCCTACGAGCAGTACTTC. Its translation is CASSLRQGPRESSYEQYF.

The chain combines TRBV28 with TRBJ2-3; perhaps D is TRBD1 or TRBD2 (5 bases each). Trimming pared 5 bases from V and 4 bases from J, leaving 13 bases between. Germline V gene lookup returns CDR1 MDHEN and CDR2 SYDVKM. This CDR3 contains 14 residues. CDR3 DNA sequence: TGTGCCAGCAGTGGGGACGGGCAACCAGATACGCAGTATTTT. Its protein is CASSGDGQPDTQYF.

The V gene is TRBV5-1, the J gene TRBJ2-6; weak D call: TRBD2 (7 bases). The CDR3 sequence is 16 residues long. CDR1 is SGHRS, CDR2 YFSETQ, per germline. V shed 0 bases and J shed 3 bases, with 10 bases lying between them. The CDR3 loop is CASSLAGGHGANVLTF. As DNA, the CDR3 is TGCGCCAGCAGCTTGGCCGGGGGGCATGGGGCCAACGTCCTGACTTTC.

This chain connects TRBV7-9 to TRBJ2-7; TRBD1 matches 8 bases. V shed 6 bases, J shed 1 base, and the junction held 11 bases outside the gene matches. The CDR3 sequence is 16 residues long. Germline V gene data show CDR1 as SEHNR and CDR2 as FQNEAQ (reference sequence). DNA for the CDR3: TGTGCCAGCAGTCGACTAACCGGGACAGGATCCTACGAGCAGTACTTC. It codes for CASSRLTGTGSYEQYF.

This clone showed up just once. The chain uses TRBV11-2 and TRBJ2-5; TRBD2 matches 15 bases. J lost 5 bases, V lost 5 bases, and 9 bases had no gene match. The CDR3 spans 17 residues. CDR1 and CDR2 from the germline V gene are SGHAT and FQNNGV. CDR3 nucleotides: TGTGCCAGCAGCCGCCTAGGACTAGCGGGAGGGGTGGAGACCCAGTACTTC. It encodes CASSRLGLAGGVETQYF.

As regards this clone: Other DNA variants within this sample encode the same CDR3. V usage is TRBV7-3 and J usage is TRBJ2-5, with 8 bases matching TRBD1. With V trimmed by 4 bases and J by 4 bases, 2 bases remained unmatched. The CDR3 is made up of 13 amino acids. Per the germline V gene, CDR1 is SGHTA and CDR2 is FQGTGA. For the CDR3, the DNA is TGTGCCAGCAGCTCGACAGGGGTAGAGACCCAGTACTTC. Protein sequence: CASSSTGVETQYF. The full variable domain, completed using reference TRBV7-3 and TRBJ2-5, is GAGVSQTPSNKVTEKGKYVELRCDPISGHTALYWYRQSLGQGPEFLIYFQGTGAADDSGLPNDRFFAVRPEGSVSTLKIQRTERGDSAVYLCASSSTGVETQYFGPGTRLLVL.

This clone was observed a single time. The sample holds other DNA sequences that translate to the same CDR3. The V gene is TRBV18, the J gene TRBJ2-7, with D unresolved. The CDR3 loop spans 13 amino acids. Germline V lookup: CDR1 KGHSH, CDR2 LQKENI. The V end was cut by 2 bases, the J end by 2 bases, with 7 bases between. CDR3 amino acids: CASSPGLPYEQYF. Written as DNA, the CDR3 is TGTGCCAGCTCACCAGGGTTGCCCTACGAGCAGTACTTC.

J is TRBJ2-1 and V is TRBV5-1; D possibly corresponds to TRBD2 (7 bases). Germline CDR1 reads SGHRS; CDR2 reads YFSETQ. V dropped 3 bases and J dropped 3 bases, with 13 bases sitting between them. The CDR3 spans 15 residues. The CDR3 DNA is TGCGCCAGCAGCTCGGGGGGCAGGGGCTACAATGAGCAGTTCTTC. It translates to CASSSGGRGYNEQFF.

The sample holds one count of this clone. V and J are TRBV7-6 and TRBJ2-2; 7 nucleotides line up with TRBD2. V shed 1 base and J 5 bases; nucleotides not matched to a gene: 7. Germline values: CDR1 SGHVS, CDR2 FNYEAQ. The CDR3 runs 16 residues. The CDR3 DNA follows: TGTGCCAGCAGCTTAGGTTCGGCCGGGGGGACCGGGGAGCTGTTTTTT. Translation gives CASSLGSAGGTGELFF. The variable domain in full, completed from reference TRBV7-6 and TRBJ2-2, reads GAGVSQSPRYKVTKRGQDVALRCDPISGHVSLYWYRQALGQGPEFLTYFNYEAQQDKSGLPNDRFSAERPEGSISTLTIQRTEQRDSAMYRCASSLGSAGGTGELFFGEGSRLTVL.

This clone has just a few counts. In the same sample, other DNA sequences code for this CDR3. The rearrangement links TRBV5-4 to TRBJ1-2, with 7 bases lining up with TRBD1. With V trimmed by 0 bases and J by 0 bases, 2 bases remained unmatched. CDR3 length equals 15 residues. Germline CDR1 SGHNT, CDR2 YYREEE (reference sequence). CDR3 region: CASSLGRGSNYGYTF. The DNA for the CDR3 is TGTGCCAGCAGCTTGGGCAGGGGGTCTAACTATGGCTACACCTTC.

The chain joins TRBV7-2 to TRBJ2-1, with 12 bases identical to TRBD2. V shed 5 bases, J shed 10 bases, and the junction held 3 bases outside the gene matches. This CDR3 is 13 amino acids long. Germline CDR1 reads SGHTA; CDR2 reads FQGNSA. CDR3 nucleotides: TGTGCCAGCAGCCAGACTAGCGGGAGAGAGCAGTTCTTC. It translates to CASSQTSGREQFF.

The chain links TRBV5-1 to TRBJ1-4; D gene unclear. CDR1 and CDR2 (germline): SGHRS, YFSETQ. CDR3 length: 15 residues. Trimming shortened V by 4 bases and J by 4 bases, and 14 bases separated the two germline ends. CDR3 residues: CASSGSGRNNEKLFF. In nucleotides, the CDR3 is TGCGCCAGCAGCGGATCCGGGCGAAATAATGAAAAACTGTTTTTT.

The chain uses TRBV9 and TRBJ2-2, with D unclear. Germline V gene data show CDR1 as SGDLS and CDR2 as YYNGEE. The V end was cut by 1 base, the J end by 5 bases, with 6 bases between. This CDR3 has 13 residues. CDR3: CASSVSVTGELFF. For the CDR3, the DNA is TGTGCCAGCAGCGTATCTGTAACCGGGGAGCTGTTTTTT.

Regarding this clone: Other DNA sequences in this specimen translate into the identical CDR3. This chain joins TRBV9 and TRBJ2-5; D gene unclear. Germline loops: CDR1 SGDLS, CDR2 YYNGEE. This CDR3 contains 14 residues. V lost 0 bases and J 1 base, leaving 7 bases between the germline ends. Written as DNA, the CDR3 is TGTGCCAGCAGCGTAGGAACAGTCCAAGAGACCCAGTACTTC. Protein sequence: CASSVGTVQETQYF.

The CDR3 loop reads CASSESTSGRVTGELFF. In nucleotides, the CDR3 is TGCGCCAGCAGTGAGTCGACCTCAGGGAGAGTCACCGGGGAGCTGTTTTTT. V usage is TRBV10-1 and J usage is TRBJ2-2, with D tentatively TRBD1 or TRBD2 (5 bases each). The germline V gene encodes CDR1 WNHNN and CDR2 SYGVQD (reference sequence). Trimming shortened V by 0 bases and J by 4 bases, and 15 bases separated the two germline ends. CDR3 length equals 17 residues.

V usage is TRBV9 and J usage is TRBJ2-7; no definite D call. The CDR3 covers 15 residues. Per the germline V gene, CDR1 is SGDLS and CDR2 is YYNGEE. With 2 bases removed from V and 2 bases from J, the gap between germline ends came to 14 bases. This CDR3 reads CASSVSSRGTYEQYF. DNA for the CDR3: TGTGCCAGCAGCGTCAGCTCCCGTGGCACCTACGAGCAGTACTTC.

The V gene is TRBV10-3, the J gene TRBJ2-1; possibly TRBD1 or TRBD2 for D (5 bases each). The CDR3 covers 17 residues. V dropped 7 bases and J dropped 2 bases, with 21 bases sitting between them. Germline CDR1 ENHRY, CDR2 SYGVKD. The CDR3 region is CAIKDGQGAITYNEQFF. CDR3 sequence (DNA): TGTGCCATCAAGGATGGGCAGGGAGCGATAACCTACAATGAGCAGTTCTTC.

This chain joins TRBV6-6 and TRBJ2-7; D perhaps matches TRBD2 (5 bases). This CDR3 is 14 amino acids long. Per the germline V gene, CDR1 is MNHNY and CDR2 is SVGAGI (reference sequence). V lost 3 bases to trimming and J lost 1 base, with 10 bases between them. CDR3: CASSYEGFSYEQYF. In DNA form, the CDR3 reads TGTGCCAGCAGTTATGAGGGTTTTTCCTACGAGCAGTACTTC.

The rearrangement joins TRBV19 to TRBJ1-2; a possible D gene is TRBD1 (5 bases). Germline loops: CDR1 LNHDA, CDR2 SQIVND (reference sequence). The CDR3 runs to 14 residues. With 1 base removed from V and 5 bases from J, the gap between germline ends came to 11 bases. The CDR3 loop reads CASSIADGGYGYTF. DNA for the CDR3: TGTGCCAGTAGTATAGCGGACGGGGGATATGGCTACACCTTC.

With regard to this clone: Other DNA variants within this sample encode the same CDR3. The V call is TRBV9, the J call TRBJ2-1, with 8 bases fitting TRBD2. V dropped 2 bases and J dropped 4; count of bases not matched to a gene: 2. The CDR3 loop spans 14 amino acids. CDR1 is SGDLS and CDR2 is YYNGEE in the germline V gene. The CDR3 is CASSVTSGYNEQFF. The CDR3 DNA sequence: TGTGCCAGCAGCGTTACTAGCGGTTACAATGAGCAGTTCTTC.

This clone was counted once. The same CDR3 also results from other DNA sequences found in this sample. The CDR3, as DNA: TGTGCCAGCAGCTTACGGTCGGAGACCCAGTACTTC. It is translated as CASSLRSETQYF. This chain connects TRBV7-9 to TRBJ2-5; D remains unclear. Germline V lookup: CDR1 SEHNR, CDR2 FQNEAQ (reference sequence). This CDR3 spans 12 amino acids. V was shortened by 2 bases and J by 5 bases, with 6 bases between the two germline ends.

On this clone: At the DNA level, this CDR3 is encoded by other sequences in the same sample as well. The chain combines TRBV9 with TRBJ1-5; tentative D call: TRBD1 (5 bases). There are 12 residues in the CDR3. The V gene's germline CDR1 is SGDLS and CDR2 YYNGEE. The ends were cut back, 3 bases at V and 5 bases at J, with 6 bases in the middle. The CDR3 spells CASSAGDQPQHF. CDR3 nucleotides: TGTGCCAGCAGCGCGGGGGATCAGCCCCAGCATTTT.

To note about this clone: The sample has other DNA sequences that encode this CDR3 too. The chain is built from TRBV28 and TRBJ1-1; D is possibly TRBD1 (5 bases). The germline gives CDR1 MDHEN, CDR2 SYDVKM. With 3 bases removed from V and 0 bases from J, the gap between germline ends came to 8 bases. There are 14 residues in the CDR3. CDR3 DNA: TGTGCCAGCAGTTTGACAGCTATGAACACTGAAGCTTTCTTT. Protein product: CASSLTAMNTEAFF.

The chain combines TRBV19 with TRBJ2-2; a weak D match, TRBD1 (5 bases). There are 15 residues in the CDR3. V dropped 8 bases and J dropped 2 bases, with 15 bases sitting between them. Germline CDR1 is LNHDA and CDR2 is SQIVND (reference sequence). In DNA, the CDR3 is TGTGCCAGTCACAAGGGGCGCCTAAACACCGGGGAGCTGTTTTTT. As protein: CASHKGRLNTGELFF.

The gene calls are TRBV5-6 and TRBJ2-1; D gene unclear. This CDR3 has 12 residues. V lost 0 bases and J 10 bases, leaving 8 bases between the germline ends. CDR1 is SGHDT, CDR2 YYEEEE, per germline. The CDR3 loop reads CASSLAAGEQFF. The CDR3 DNA is TGTGCCAGCAGCTTGGCCGCTGGCGAGCAGTTCTTC.

CDR3: CAWSVTTDSNQPQHF. Written as DNA, the CDR3 is TGTGCCTGGAGTGTAACCACAGATAGCAATCAGCCCCAGCATTTT. The rearrangement joins TRBV30 to TRBJ1-5, with D hard to call. Germline V gene data show CDR1 as GTSNPN and CDR2 as SVGIG (reference sequence). This CDR3 has 15 amino acids. V lost 0 bases and J lost 0, with 9 bases in between.